Each of the 3 T cell receptor beta chains below was sequenced from the same sample in a study of T cells in Graves' hyperthyroidism and ophthalmopathy. Amplified TCR beta CDR3 regions derived from RNA transcripts. The HTBI primer set served for first-round RT-PCR of the TCR CDR3. TCRdb passed the multiplex PCR reads through MiXCR, listing each CDR3 protein once. The repertoire holds approximately 350,000 distinct CDR3 sequences, 12% to 15% seen once, with roughly a fifth in the top ten. The sequencing input was blood. Every receptor here comes from a woman aged 60-75 years with Graves' ophthalmopathy.

The rearrangement uses TRBV6-1 and TRBJ2-3; 12 bases fit TRBD2. In germline, CDR1 is MNHNS, CDR2 SASEGT. This CDR3 is 17 amino acids long. V trimming: 5 bases; J trimming: 9 bases; junction bases outside the gene matches: 15. Written as DNA, the CDR3 is TGTGCCAGCAGTTCCCGACTAGCGGGAGACGGTACAGGCACGCAGTATTTT. It yields the protein CASSSRLAGDGTGTQYF.

This clonotype was found a few times. The V and J genes are TRBV4-1 and TRBJ2-1, with 13 bases fitting TRBD2. There are 16 residues in the CDR3. Germline-derived CDR1 and CDR2 are MGHRA and YSYEKL. With 1 base clipped from V and 3 bases from J, the junction kept 0 bases outside the gene matches. CDR3 protein: CASSQGLAGGYNEQFF. In DNA form, the CDR3 reads TGCGCCAGCAGCCAAGGACTAGCGGGGGGCTACAATGAGCAGTTCTTC.

This clonotype was seen ten or more times. J is TRBJ2-5 and V is TRBV9; 8 bases align to TRBD2. The CDR3 has 15 amino acids. CDR1 and CDR2 from the germline V gene are SGDLS and YYNGEE. V lost 4 bases to trimming and J lost 5 bases; unmatched junction nucleotides: 10. The CDR3 DNA reads as TGTGCCAGCAGCTCGGGGGGGAGTATTTGGGAGACCCAGTACTTC. It is translated as CASSSGGSIWETQYF. Supplemented by reference TRBV9 and TRBJ2-5, the full variable domain reads DSGVTQTPKHLITATGQRVTLRCSPRSGDLSVYWYQQSLDQGLQFLIQYYNGEERAKGNILERFSAQQFPDLHSELNLSSLELGDSALYFCASSSGGSIWETQYFGPGTRLLVL.